The present T cell receptor beta chain was sequenced within a study of T-cell reconstitution after alpha-beta-depleted transplantation in children. This CDR3 region has 15 residues. The ends were cut back, 3 bases at V and 7 bases at J, with 14 bases in the middle. CDR1 is SGHRS, CDR2 YFSETQ, per germline. This clonotype was found many times. Library preparation (for TCRbeta) was performed with unique molecular identifiers. MiXCR, run by TCRdb on the PCR reads, gives a single entry per CDR3 protein. The sample has around 71,000 distinct CDR3 sequences; approximately 7.3% are singletons. The specimen was PBMCs from the stem cell graft donor, collected from the stem cell graft. V and J are TRBV5-1 and TRBJ1-6; tentative D call: TRBD1 (6 bases). The origin of this receptor is a human donor who donated a stem cell graft to a child with acute lymphoblastic leukemia. CDR3 in amino acids: CASSSFPGQNSPLHF. In DNA, the CDR3 is TGCGCCAGCAGCTCGTTCCCGGGACAAAATTCACCCCTCCACTTT. Full variable domain (outside the CDR3, taken from reference TRBV5-1 and TRBJ1-6): KAGVTQTPRYLIKTRGQQVTLSCSPISGHRSVSWYQQTPGQGLQFLFEYFSETQRNKGNFPGRFSGRQFSNSRSEMNVSTLELGDSALYLCASSSFPGQNSPLHFGNGTRLTVT.